The rows below give T cell receptor beta chains drawn from one sample of a study of blood T cell repertoires in COVID-19. Libraries were prepared by immunoSEQ multiplex PCR; TCRdb keeps only in-frame clonotypes and omits some of them. The repertoire holds approximately 69,000 clones, with approximately 84% as singletons. Sequenced material: peripheral blood. Every receptor here comes from a human donor in a cohort sampled during active COVID-19. Both conserved end residues are part of each CDR3. A D gene is named only where the DNA matches it firmly. The size field is filled for only some rows; it gives once, few, many or a size class.

V gene	D gene	clone size	J gene	CDR3 protein	CDR3 DNA
TRBV24-1	NA	NA	TRBJ2-3	CATSDSGSELTDTQYF	TGTGCCACCAGTGATTCCGGTAGCGAACTCACAGATACGCAGTATTTT
TRBV19	NA	NA	TRBJ1-1	CASSIAWWGERAGVSDTEAFF	TGTGCCAGTAGTATAGCTTGGTGGGGAGAACGGGCAGGGGTGTCGGACACTGAAGCTTTCTTT
TRBV5-4	NA	once	TRBJ2-5	CASSLEQTQETQYF	TGTGCCAGCAGCTTGGAACAGACCCAAGAGACCCAGTACTTC
TRBV7-2	NA	once	TRBJ2-2	CASSLDRGSGELFF	TGTGCCAGCAGCTTAGATAGGGGGTCCGGGGAGCTGTTTTTT
TRBV10-3	TRBD2	once	TRBJ2-3	CAISFLPTSGSTDTQYF	TGTGCCATCAGTTTCCTGCCGACTAGCGGAAGCACAGATACGCAGTATTTT
TRBV18	NA	NA	TRBJ2-4	CASSPPVGGGKNIQYF	TGTGCCAGCTCACCCCCTGTGGGGGGTGGCAAAAACATTCAGTACTTC
TRBV28	NA	NA	TRBJ1-5	CASRRSAQPQHF	TGTGCCAGCAGAAGGAGTGCTCAGCCCCAGCATTTT
TRBV19	TRBD1	NA	TRBJ1-6	CASTPGQGGRSPLHF	TGTGCCAGTACCCCGGGACAGGGCGGGCGTTCACCCCTCCACTTT
TRBV5-4	TRBD2	NA	TRBJ2-7	CASSFILAGVEEQYF	TGTGCCAGCAGCTTCATCCTAGCGGGGGTGGAAGAGCAGTACTTC
TRBV6-4	TRBD2	once	TRBJ2-3	CASSERAGVTDTQYF	TGTGCCAGCAGTGAACGAGCGGGGGTCACAGATACGCAGTATTTT
TRBV29-1	NA	NA	TRBJ2-4	CSVEGTPAGNIQYF	TGCAGCGTTGAGGGAACCCCCGCGGGAAACATTCAGTACTTC
TRBV7-3	TRBD2	NA	TRBJ2-1	CASSSGGTYNEQFF	TGTGCCAGCAGCAGCGGGGGAACCTACAATGAGCAGTTCTTC
TRBV6-5	NA	NA	TRBJ1-2	CASSYSEVFYGYTF	TGTGCCAGCAGTTACTCGGAGGTTTTCTATGGCTACACCTTC
TRBV6-5	TRBD1	NA	TRBJ1-1	CASSSQGGEAFF	TGTGCCAGCAGCTCACAGGGGGGTGAAGCTTTCTTT
TRBV18	NA	NA	TRBJ1-1	CASSPPTRGTEAFF	TGTGCCAGCTCACCACCGACAAGGGGCACTGAAGCTTTCTTT
TRBV28	NA	NA	TRBJ1-1	CASRTLGGAGEAFF	TGTGCCAGCAGGACCCTAGGGGGGGCGGGTGAAGCTTTCTTT
TRBV10-3	NA	NA	TRBJ2-5	CAISESIGAETQYF	TGTGCCATCAGTGAGTCCATAGGGGCTGAGACCCAGTACTTC
TRBV7-9	TRBD1	NA	TRBJ1-3	CASSFRTGVTSGNTIYF	TGTGCCAGCAGCTTTCGAACAGGGGTTACCTCTGGAAACACCATATATTTT
TRBV28	TRBD2	NA	TRBJ2-7	CASSFYLGGGTYEQYF	TGTGCCAGCAGTTTTTATCTCGGGGGGGGAACCTACGAGCAGTACTTC
TRBV10-3	TRBD2	once	TRBJ2-3	CAISSGGVPDTQYF	TGTGCCATCAGCAGCGGGGGGGTCCCAGATACGCAGTATTTT
TRBV6-1	NA	NA	TRBJ2-4	CASSEQGGGRGIQYF	TGTGCCAGCAGTGAGCAAGGAGGGGGCAGGGGCATTCAGTACTTC
TRBV29-1	TRBD1	NA	TRBJ1-2	CSVAPGQGIDGYTF	TGCAGCGTCGCCCCGGGACAGGGGATTGACGGCTACACCTTC
TRBV4-1	TRBD2	NA	TRBJ2-6	CASTWGGAGANVLTF	TGCGCCAGCACATGGGGGGGAGCTGGGGCCAACGTCCTGACTTTC
TRBV5-4	NA	NA	TRBJ2-2	CASSFPPGADTGELFF	TGTGCCAGCAGCTTTCCCCCAGGGGCGGACACCGGGGAGCTGTTTTTT
TRBV2	NA	NA	TRBJ1-2	CASSEDGVNYGYTF	TGTGCCAGCAGTGAGGACGGGGTCAATTATGGCTACACCTTC
TRBV28	TRBD1	NA	TRBJ1-2	CASRGTGANYGYTF	TGTGCCAGCAGGGGGACAGGGGCAAACTATGGCTACACCTTC
TRBV4-1	NA	NA	TRBJ1-1	CASSQGWHRTRPSTEAFF	TGCGCCAGCAGCCAAGGGTGGCATCGGACACGGCCGAGCACTGAAGCTTTCTTT